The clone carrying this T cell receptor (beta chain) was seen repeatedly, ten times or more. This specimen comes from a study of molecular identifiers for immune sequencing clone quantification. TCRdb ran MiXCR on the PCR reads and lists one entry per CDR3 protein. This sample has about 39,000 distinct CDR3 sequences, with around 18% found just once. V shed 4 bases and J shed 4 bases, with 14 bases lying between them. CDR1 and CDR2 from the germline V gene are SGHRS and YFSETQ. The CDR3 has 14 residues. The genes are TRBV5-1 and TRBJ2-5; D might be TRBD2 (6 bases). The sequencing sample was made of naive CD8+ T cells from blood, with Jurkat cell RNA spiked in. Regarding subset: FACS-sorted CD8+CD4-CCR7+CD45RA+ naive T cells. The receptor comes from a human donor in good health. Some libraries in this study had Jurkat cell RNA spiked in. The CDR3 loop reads CASSPGGPGETQYF. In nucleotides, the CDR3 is TGCGCCAGCAGCCCCGGAGGGCCGGGAGAGACCCAGTACTTC.